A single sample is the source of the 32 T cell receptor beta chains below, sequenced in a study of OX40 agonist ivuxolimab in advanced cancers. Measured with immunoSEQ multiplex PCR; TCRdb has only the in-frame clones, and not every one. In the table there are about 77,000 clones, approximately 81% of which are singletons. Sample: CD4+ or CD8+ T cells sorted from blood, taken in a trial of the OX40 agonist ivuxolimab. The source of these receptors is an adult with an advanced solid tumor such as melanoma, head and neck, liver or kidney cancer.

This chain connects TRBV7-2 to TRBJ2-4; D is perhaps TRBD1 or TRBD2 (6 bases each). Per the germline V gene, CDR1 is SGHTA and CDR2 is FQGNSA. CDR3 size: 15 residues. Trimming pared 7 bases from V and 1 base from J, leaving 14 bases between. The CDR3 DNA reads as TGTGCCAGCACCATTGGAGGGGGGGCCAAAAACATTCAGTACTTC. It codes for CASTIGGGAKNIQYF.

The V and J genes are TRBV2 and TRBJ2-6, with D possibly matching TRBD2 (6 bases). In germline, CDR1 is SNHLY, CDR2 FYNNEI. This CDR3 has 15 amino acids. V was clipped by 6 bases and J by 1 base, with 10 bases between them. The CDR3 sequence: CASRIGTSGANVLTF. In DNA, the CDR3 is TGTGCCAGCAGGATCGGGACTTCTGGGGCCAACGTCCTGACTTTC.

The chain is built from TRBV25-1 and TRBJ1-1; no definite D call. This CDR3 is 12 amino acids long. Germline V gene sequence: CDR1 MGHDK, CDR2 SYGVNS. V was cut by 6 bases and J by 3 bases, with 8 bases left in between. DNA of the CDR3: TGTGCCAGCAGCCGAGCAGACACTGAAGCTTTCTTT. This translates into CASSRADTEAFF. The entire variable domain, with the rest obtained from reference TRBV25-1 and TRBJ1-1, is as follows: EADIYQTPRYLVIGTGKKITLECSQTMGHDKMYWYQQDPGMELHLIHYSYGVNSTEKGDLSSESTVSRIRTEHFPLTLESARPSHTSQYLCASSRADTEAFFGQGTRLTVV.

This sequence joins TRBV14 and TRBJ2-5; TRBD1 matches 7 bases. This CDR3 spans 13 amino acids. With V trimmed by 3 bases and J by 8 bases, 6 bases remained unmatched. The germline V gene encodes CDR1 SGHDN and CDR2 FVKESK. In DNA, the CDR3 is TGTGCCAGCAGCCAGCAGACAGGGAATACCCAGTACTTC. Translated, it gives CASSQQTGNTQYF.

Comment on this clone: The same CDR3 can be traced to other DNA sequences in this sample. The CDR3 spells CAWSVLRYTEAFF. The DNA of the CDR3 is TGTGCCTGGAGTGTATTGCGGTACACTGAAGCTTTCTTT. This rearrangement joins TRBV30 to TRBJ1-1; D call uncertain. V was pared by 0 bases and J by 3 bases, with 8 bases between. Germline V gene data show CDR1 as GTSNPN and CDR2 as SVGIG (reference sequence). The CDR3 contains 13 residues.

The CDR3 sequence: CASSYGRGRDNEQFF. As DNA, the CDR3 is TGTGCCAGCAGTTATGGGCGGGGGAGAGACAATGAGCAGTTCTTC. The V call is TRBV6-5, the J call TRBJ2-1; TRBD2 matches at 7 bases. The CDR3 extends over 15 amino acids. CDR1 and CDR2 from the germline V gene are MNHEY and SVGAGI. V shed 3 bases and J 5 bases; nucleotides not matched to a gene: 7.

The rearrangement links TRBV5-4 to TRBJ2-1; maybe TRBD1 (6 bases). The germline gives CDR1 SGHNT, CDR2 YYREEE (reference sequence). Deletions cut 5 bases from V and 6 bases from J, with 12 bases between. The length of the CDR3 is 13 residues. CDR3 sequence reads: CASSWTVSNEQFF. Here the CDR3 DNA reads TGTGCCAGCAGTTGGACAGTCAGCAATGAGCAGTTCTTC.

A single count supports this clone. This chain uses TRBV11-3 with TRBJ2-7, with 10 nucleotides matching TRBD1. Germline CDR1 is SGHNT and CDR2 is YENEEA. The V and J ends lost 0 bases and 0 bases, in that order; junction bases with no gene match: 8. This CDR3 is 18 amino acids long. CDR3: CASSLEGGGQGVSYEQYF. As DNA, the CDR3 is TGTGCCAGCAGCTTAGAAGGTGGCGGACAGGGGGTCTCCTACGAGCAGTACTTC.

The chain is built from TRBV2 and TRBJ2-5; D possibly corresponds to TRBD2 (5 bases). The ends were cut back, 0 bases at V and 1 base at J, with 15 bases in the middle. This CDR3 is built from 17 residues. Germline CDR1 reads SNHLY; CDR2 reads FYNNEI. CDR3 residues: CASSEASGSATQETQYF. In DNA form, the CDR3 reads TGTGCCAGCAGTGAAGCTTCGGGGTCTGCTACCCAAGAGACCCAGTACTTC.

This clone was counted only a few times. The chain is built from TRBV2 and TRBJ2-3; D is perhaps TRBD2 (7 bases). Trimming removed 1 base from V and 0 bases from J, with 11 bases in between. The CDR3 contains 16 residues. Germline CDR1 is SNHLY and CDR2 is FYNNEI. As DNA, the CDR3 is TGTGCCAGCAGTGAAGTCGGGGGGCCAAGCACAGATACGCAGTATTTT. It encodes CASSEVGGPSTDTQYF.

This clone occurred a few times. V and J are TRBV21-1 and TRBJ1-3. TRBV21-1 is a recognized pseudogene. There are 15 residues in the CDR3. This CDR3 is CASSKTGEAGNTIYF. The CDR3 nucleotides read TGTGCCAGCAGCAAGACGGGGGAAGCTGGAAACACCATATATTTT.

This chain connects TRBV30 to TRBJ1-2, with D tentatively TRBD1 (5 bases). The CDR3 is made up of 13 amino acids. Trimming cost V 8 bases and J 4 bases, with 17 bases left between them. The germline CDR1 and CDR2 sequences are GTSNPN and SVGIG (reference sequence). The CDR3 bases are TGTGCCACCTCCGGGGCCCCAACCTATGGCTACACCTTC. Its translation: CATSGAPTYGYTF.

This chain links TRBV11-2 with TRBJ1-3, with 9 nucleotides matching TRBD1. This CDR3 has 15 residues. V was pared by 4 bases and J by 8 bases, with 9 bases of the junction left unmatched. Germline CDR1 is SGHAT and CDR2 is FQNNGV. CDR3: CASSSYRGQGDTIYF. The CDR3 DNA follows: TGTGCCAGCAGCTCCTACAGGGGGCAGGGTGACACCATATATTTT. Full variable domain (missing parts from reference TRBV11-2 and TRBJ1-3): EAGVAQSPRYKIIEKRQSVAFWCNPISGHATLYWYQQILGQGPKLLIQFQNNGVVDDSQLPKDRFSAERLKGVDSTLKIQPAKLEDSAVYLCASSSYRGQGDTIYFGEGSWLTVV.

In DNA form, the CDR3 reads TGTGCCAGCAGCTCCGGGACAGGGCTCGTGGAGCAGTACTTC. Translated, it gives CASSSGTGLVEQYF. This chain links TRBV7-9 with TRBJ2-7, with 9 bases that match TRBD1. The J segment lost 7 bases and the V segment lost 4 bases, leaving 8 bases of the junction unmatched. Germline V gene sequence: CDR1 SEHNR, CDR2 FQNEAQ (reference sequence). This CDR3 region has 14 residues. The full variable domain, completed using reference TRBV7-9 and TRBJ2-7, is DTGVSQNPRHKITKRGQNVTFRCDPISEHNRLYWYRQTLGQGPEFLTYFQNEAQLEKSRLLSDRFSAERPKGSFSTLEIQRTEQGDSAMYLCASSSGTGLVEQYFGPGTRLTVT.

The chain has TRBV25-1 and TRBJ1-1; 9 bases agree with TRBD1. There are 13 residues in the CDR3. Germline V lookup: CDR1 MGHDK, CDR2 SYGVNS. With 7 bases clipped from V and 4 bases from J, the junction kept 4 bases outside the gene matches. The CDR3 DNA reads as TGTGCCAGCACCCAGACAGGGGGCACTGAAGCTTTCTTT. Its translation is CASTQTGGTEAFF. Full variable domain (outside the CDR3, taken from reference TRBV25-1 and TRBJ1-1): EADIYQTPRYLVIGTGKKITLECSQTMGHDKMYWYQQDPGMELHLIHYSYGVNSTEKGDLSSESTVSRIRTEHFPLTLESARPSHTSQYLCASTQTGGTEAFFGQGTRLTVV.

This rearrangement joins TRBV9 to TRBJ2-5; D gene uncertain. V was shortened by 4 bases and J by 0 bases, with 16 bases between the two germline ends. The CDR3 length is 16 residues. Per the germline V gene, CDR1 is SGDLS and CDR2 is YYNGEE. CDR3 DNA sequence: TGTGCCAGCAGCTCTACCGGACGGTTCGACCAAGAGACCCAGTACTTC. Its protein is CASSSTGRFDQETQYF.

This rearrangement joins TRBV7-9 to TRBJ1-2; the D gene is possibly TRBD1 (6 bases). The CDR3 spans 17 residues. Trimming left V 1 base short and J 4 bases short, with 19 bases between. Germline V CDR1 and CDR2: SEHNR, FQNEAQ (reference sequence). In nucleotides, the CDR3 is TGTGCCAGCAGCTTAGGCCTTTTGGGGGCGCGGAGCTATGGCTACACCTTC. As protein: CASSLGLLGARSYGYTF.

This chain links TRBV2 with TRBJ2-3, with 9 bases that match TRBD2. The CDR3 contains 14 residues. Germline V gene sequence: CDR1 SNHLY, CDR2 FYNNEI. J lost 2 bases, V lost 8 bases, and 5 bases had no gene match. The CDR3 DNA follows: TGTGCCAGCGGGACTAGCCCTCTCACAGATACGCAGTATTTT. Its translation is CASGTSPLTDTQYF. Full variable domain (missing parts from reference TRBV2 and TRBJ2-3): EPEVTQTPSHQVTQMGQEVILRCVPISNHLYFYWYRQILGQKVEFLVSFYNNEISEKSEIFDDQFSVERPDGSNFTLKIRSTKLEDSAMYFCASGTSPLTDTQYFGPGTRLTVL.

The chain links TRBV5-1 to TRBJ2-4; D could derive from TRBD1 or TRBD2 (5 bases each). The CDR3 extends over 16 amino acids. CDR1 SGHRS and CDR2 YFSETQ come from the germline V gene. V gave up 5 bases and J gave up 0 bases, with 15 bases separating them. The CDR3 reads CASRLPRDLAKNIQYF. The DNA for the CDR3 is TGCGCCAGCAGGCTCCCCAGGGACCTAGCCAAAAACATTCAGTACTTC.

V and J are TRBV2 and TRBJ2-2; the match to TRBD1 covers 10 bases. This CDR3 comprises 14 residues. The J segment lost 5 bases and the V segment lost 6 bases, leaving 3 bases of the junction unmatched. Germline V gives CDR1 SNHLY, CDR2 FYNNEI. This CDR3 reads CASRGTGDTGELFF. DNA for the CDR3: TGTGCCAGCAGGGGGACAGGGGATACCGGGGAGCTGTTTTTT.

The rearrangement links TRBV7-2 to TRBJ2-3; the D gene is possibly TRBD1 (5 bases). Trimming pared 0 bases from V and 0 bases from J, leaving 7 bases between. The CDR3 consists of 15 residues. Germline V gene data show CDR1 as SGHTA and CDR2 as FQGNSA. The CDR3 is CASSLAPGSTDTQYF. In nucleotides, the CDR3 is TGTGCCAGCAGCTTAGCCCCAGGGAGCACAGATACGCAGTATTTT. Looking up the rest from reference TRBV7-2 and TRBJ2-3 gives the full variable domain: GAGVSQSPSNKVTEKGKDVELRCDPISGHTALYWYRQSLGQGLEFLIYFQGNSAPDKSGLPSDRFSAERTGGSVSTLTIQRTQQEDSAVYLCASSLAPGSTDTQYFGPGTRLTVL.

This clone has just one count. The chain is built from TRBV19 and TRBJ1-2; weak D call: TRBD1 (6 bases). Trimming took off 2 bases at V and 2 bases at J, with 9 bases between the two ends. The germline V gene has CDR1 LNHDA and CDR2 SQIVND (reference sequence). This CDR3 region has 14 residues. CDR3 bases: TGTGCCAGTAGTATATTAGGACAGAACTATGGCTACACCTTC. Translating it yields CASSILGQNYGYTF. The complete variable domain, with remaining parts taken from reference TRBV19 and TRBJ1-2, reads DGGITQSPKYLFRKEGQNVTLSCEQNLNHDAMYWYRQDPGQGLRLIYYSQIVNDFQKGDIAEGYSVSREKKESFPLTVTSAQKNPTAFYLCASSILGQNYGYTFGSGTRLTVV.

CDR3 bases: TGTGCCAGCAGCCAATCCGGGACAGGGGGGCTCGAGCAGTACTTC. It is translated as CASSQSGTGGLEQYF. The chain joins TRBV4-2 to TRBJ2-7; 11 nucleotides line up with TRBD1. The V segment lost 2 bases and the J segment 6 bases; nucleotides outside the gene matches: 6. Germline V gives CDR1 LGHNA, CDR2 YNFKEQ. This CDR3 region has 15 residues.

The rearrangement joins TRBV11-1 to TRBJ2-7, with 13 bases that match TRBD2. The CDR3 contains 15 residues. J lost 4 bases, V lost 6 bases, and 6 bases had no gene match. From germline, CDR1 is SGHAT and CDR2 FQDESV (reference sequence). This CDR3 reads CASSVTSGRAYEQYF. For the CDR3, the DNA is TGTGCCAGCAGTGTAACTAGCGGGAGGGCATACGAGCAGTACTTC.

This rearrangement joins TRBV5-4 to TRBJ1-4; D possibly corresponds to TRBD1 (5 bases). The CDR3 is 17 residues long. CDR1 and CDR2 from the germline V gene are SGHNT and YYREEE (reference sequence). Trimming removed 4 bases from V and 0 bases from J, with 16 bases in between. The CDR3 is CASSRLGRYATNEKLFF. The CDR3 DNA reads TGTGCCAGCAGCCGTTTGGGGCGATATGCAACTAATGAAAAACTGTTTTTT. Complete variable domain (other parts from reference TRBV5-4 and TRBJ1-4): ETGVTQSPTHLIKTRGQQVTLRCSSQSGHNTVSWYQQALGQGPQFIFQYYREEENGRGNFPPRFSGLQFPNYSSELNVNALELDDSALYLCASSRLGRYATNEKLFFGSGTQLSVL.

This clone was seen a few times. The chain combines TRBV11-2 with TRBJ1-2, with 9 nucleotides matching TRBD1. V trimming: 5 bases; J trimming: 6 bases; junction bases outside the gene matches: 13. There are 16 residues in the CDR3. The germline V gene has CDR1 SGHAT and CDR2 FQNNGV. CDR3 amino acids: CASSDQQGALHNGYTF. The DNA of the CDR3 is TGTGCCAGCAGCGATCAACAGGGGGCCTTGCACAATGGCTACACCTTC. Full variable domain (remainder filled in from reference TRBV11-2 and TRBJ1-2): EAGVAQSPRYKIIEKRQSVAFWCNPISGHATLYWYQQILGQGPKLLIQFQNNGVVDDSQLPKDRFSAERLKGVDSTLKIQPAKLEDSAVYLCASSDQQGALHNGYTFGSGTRLTVV.

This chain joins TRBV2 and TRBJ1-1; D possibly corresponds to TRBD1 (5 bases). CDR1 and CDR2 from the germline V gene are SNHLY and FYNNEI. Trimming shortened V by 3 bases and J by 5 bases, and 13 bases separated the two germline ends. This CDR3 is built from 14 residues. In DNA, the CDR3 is TGTGCCAGCAGTGAGTCAGGGCGGGGAACTGAAGCTTTCTTT. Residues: CASSESGRGTEAFF.

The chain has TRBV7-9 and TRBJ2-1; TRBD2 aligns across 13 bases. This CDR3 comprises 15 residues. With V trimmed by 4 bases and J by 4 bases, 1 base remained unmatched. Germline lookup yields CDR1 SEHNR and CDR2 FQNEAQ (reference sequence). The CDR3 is CASSSGLAGYNEQFF. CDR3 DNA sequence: TGTGCCAGCAGCTCGGGACTAGCGGGGTACAATGAGCAGTTCTTC. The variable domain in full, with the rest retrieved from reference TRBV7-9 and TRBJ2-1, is DTGVSQNPRHKITKRGQNVTFRCDPISEHNRLYWYRQTLGQGPEFLTYFQNEAQLEKSRLLSDRFSAERPKGSFSTLEIQRTEQGDSAMYLCASSSGLAGYNEQFFGPGTRLTVL.

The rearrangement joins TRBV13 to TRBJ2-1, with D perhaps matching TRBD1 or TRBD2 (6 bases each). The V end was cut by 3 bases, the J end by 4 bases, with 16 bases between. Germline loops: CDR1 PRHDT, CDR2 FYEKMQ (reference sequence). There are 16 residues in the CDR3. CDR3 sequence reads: CASSLGHLGLYNEQFF. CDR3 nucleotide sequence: TGTGCCAGCAGCTTGGGACATTTGGGACTTTACAATGAGCAGTTCTTC.

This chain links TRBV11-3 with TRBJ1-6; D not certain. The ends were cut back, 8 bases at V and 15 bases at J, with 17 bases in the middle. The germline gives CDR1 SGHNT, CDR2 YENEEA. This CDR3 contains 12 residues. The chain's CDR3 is CASSVGSLDLHF. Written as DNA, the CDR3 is TGTGCCAGCTCCGTCGGTTCCCTTGACCTCCACTTT.

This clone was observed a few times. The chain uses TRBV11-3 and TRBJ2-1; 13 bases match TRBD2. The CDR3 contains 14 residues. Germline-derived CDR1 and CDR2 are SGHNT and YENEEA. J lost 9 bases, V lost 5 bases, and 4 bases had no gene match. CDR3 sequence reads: CASSPGLAGAEQFF. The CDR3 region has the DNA TGTGCCAGCAGCCCTGGACTAGCGGGAGCTGAGCAGTTCTTC.

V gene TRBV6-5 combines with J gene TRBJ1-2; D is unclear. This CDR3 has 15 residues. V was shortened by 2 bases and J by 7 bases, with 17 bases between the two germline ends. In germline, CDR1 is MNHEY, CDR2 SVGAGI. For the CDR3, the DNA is TGTGCCAGCAGTTACGGGAGGGAACAGACCTGTGGCTACACCTTC. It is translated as CASSYGREQTCGYTF.